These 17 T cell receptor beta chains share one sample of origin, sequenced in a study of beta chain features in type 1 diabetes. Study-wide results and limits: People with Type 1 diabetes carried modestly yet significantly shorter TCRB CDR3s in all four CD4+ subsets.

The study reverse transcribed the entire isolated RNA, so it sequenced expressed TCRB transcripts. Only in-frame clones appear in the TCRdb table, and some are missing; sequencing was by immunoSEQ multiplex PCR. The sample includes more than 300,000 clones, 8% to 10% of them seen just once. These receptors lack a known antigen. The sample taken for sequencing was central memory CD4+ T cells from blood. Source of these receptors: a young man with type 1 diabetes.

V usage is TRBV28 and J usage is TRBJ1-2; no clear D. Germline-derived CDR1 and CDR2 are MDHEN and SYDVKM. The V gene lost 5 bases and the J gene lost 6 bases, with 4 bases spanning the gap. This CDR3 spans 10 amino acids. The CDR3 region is CASSANGYTF. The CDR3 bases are TGTGCCAGCAGTGCCAATGGCTACACCTTC.

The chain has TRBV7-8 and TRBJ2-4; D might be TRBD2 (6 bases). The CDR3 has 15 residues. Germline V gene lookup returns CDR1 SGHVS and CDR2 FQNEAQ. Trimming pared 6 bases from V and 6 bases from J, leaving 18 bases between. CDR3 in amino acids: CASSQNGGVRNIQYF. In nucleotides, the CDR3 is TGTGCCAGCAGTCAAAACGGAGGGGTCCGAAACATTCAGTACTTC. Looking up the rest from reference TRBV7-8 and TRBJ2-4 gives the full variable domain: GAGVSQSPRYKVAKRGQDVALRCDPISGHVSLFWYQQALGQGPEFLTYFQNEAQLDKSGLPSDRFFAERPEGSVSTLKIQRTQQEDSAVYLCASSQNGGVRNIQYFGAGTRLSVL.

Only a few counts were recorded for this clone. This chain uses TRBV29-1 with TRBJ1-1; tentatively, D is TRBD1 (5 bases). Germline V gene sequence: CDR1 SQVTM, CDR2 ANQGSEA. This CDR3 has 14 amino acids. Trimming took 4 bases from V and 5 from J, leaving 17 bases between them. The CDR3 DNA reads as TGCAGCGTTGGTGGGGGGTGGAAGGGGACTGAAGCTTTCTTT. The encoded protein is CSVGGGWKGTEAFF.

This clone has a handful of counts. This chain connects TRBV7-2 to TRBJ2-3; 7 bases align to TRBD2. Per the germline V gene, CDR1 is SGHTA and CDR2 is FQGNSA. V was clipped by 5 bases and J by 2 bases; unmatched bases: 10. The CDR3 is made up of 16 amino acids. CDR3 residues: CASSPGLERNTDTQYF. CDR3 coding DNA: TGTGCCAGCAGCCCAGGACTAGAAAGAAACACAGATACGCAGTATTTT.

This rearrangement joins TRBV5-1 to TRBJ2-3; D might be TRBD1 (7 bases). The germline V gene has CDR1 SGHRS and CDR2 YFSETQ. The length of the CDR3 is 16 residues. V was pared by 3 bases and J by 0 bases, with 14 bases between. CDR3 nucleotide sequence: TGCGCCAGCAGCTCTCTTTCAGGGGGGAGCACAGATACGCAGTATTTT. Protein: CASSSLSGGSTDTQYF.

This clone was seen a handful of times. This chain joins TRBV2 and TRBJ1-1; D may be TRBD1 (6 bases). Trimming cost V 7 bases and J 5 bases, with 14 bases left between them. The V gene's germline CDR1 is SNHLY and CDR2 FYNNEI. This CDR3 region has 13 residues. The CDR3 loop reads CASITGALTEAFF. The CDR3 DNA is TGTGCCAGCATCACGGGGGCGCTTACTGAAGCTTTCTTT.

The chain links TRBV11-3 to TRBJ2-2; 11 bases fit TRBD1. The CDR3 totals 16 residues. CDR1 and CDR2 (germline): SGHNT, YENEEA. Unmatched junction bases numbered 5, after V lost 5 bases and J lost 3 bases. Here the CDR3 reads CASSRTGGWDTGELFF. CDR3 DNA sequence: TGTGCCAGCAGCCGGACAGGGGGCTGGGACACCGGGGAGCTGTTTTTT.

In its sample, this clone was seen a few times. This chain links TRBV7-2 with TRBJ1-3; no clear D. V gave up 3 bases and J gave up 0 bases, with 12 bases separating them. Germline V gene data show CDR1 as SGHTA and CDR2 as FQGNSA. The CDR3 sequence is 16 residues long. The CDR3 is CASSFGRVSSGNTIYF. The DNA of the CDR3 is TGTGCCAGCAGCTTCGGAAGAGTATCCTCTGGAAACACCATATATTTT.

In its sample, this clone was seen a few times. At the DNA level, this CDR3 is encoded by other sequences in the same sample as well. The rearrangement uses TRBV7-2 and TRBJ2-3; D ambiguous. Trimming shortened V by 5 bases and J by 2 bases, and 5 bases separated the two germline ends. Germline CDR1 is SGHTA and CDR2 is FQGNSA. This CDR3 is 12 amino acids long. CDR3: CASSPFTDTQYF. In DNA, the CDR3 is TGTGCCAGCAGCCCGTTCACAGATACGCAGTATTTT.

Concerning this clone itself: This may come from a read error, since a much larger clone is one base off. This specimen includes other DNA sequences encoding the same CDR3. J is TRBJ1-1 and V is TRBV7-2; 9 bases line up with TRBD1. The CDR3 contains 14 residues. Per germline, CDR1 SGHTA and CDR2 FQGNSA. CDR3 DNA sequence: TGTGCCAGCAGCTCCAGACAGGGGGGCACTGAAGCCTTCTTT. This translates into CASSSRQGGTEAFF.

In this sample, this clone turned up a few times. The CDR3 spells CAISESWTSGTGELFF. As DNA, the CDR3 is TGTGCCATCAGTGAGTCGTGGACTAGCGGGACCGGGGAGCTGTTTTTT. The chain combines TRBV10-3 with TRBJ2-2, with TRBD2 matching 11 bases. CDR3 length: 16 residues. J lost 5 bases, V lost 0 bases, and 2 bases had no gene match. The germline gives CDR1 ENHRY, CDR2 SYGVKD.

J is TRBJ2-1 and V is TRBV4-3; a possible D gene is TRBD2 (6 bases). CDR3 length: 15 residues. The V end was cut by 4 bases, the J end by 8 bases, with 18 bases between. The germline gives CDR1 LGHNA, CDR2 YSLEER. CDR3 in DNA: TGCGCCAGCAGCCTTAAGTGGGGGGTAGAGGATGAGCAGTTCTTC. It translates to CASSLKWGVEDEQFF.

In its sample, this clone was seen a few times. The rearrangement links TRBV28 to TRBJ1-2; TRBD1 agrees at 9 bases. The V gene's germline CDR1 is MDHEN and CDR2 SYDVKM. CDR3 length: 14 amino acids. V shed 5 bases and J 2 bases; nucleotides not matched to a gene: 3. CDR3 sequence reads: CASSTGGGNYGYTF. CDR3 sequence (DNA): TGTGCCAGCAGTACAGGGGGCGGCAACTATGGCTACACCTTC.

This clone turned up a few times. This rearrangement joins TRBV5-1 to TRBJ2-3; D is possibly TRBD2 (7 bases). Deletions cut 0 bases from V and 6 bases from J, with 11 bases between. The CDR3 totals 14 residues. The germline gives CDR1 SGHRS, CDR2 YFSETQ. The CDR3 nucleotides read TGCGCCAGCAGCTTGGAGGCGGGGGCGGATACGCAGTATTTT. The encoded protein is CASSLEAGADTQYF.

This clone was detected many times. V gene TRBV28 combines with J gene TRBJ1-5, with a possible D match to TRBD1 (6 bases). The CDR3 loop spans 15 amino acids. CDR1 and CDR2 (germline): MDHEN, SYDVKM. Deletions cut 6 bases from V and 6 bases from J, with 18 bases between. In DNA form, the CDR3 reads TGTGCCAGCAGCCGGCCGGGGGCTTTTGGTCAGCCCCAGCATTTT. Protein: CASSRPGAFGQPQHF.

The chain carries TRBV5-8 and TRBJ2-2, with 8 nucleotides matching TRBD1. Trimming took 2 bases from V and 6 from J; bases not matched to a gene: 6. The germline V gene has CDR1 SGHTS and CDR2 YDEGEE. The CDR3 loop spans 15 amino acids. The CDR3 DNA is TGTGCCAGCAGCTTTGGACAGGGAGACCCCGGGGAGCTGTTTTTT. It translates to CASSFGQGDPGELFF.

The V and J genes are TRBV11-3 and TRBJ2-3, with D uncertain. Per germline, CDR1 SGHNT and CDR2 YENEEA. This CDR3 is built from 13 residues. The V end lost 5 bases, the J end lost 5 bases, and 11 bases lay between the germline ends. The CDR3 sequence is CASSRAYGDTQYF. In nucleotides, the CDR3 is TGTGCCAGCAGCCGGGCTTATGGAGATACGCAGTATTTT.